This is a list of T cell receptor beta chains from one sample in a study of control samples from healthy donors and cancer patients. Generated by immunoSEQ multiplex PCR, the TCRdb table keeps only in-frame clones and is missing some. The sample holds 20,000 or so clones, around 83% seen once. The sample comprised PBMCs. The receptors were gathered from a man aged 55-75 years with head and neck cancer. The CDR3 runs from the conserved cysteine through the conserved F or W. D genes are given only for firm matches. Size values are once, few and many counts, or a class for expanded clones, and some rows have none.

TRBV2	11	TRBJ2-7	.	.	TGTGCCAGCAGTGAGATAAGCGAGCAGTACTTC	CASSEISEQYF
TRBV5-1	16	TRBJ1-2	.	.	TGCGCCAGCAGCCCTACAGTTAGCCCCCTTAACTATGGCTACACCTTC	CASSPTVSPLNYGYTF
TRBV6-5	14	TRBJ2-1	.	once	TGTGCCAGCATCCCCCATCTCTCCTACAATGAGCAGTTCTTC	CASIPHLSYNEQFF
TRBV10-3	15	TRBJ1-1	.	.	TGTGCCATCAGCGGGGGAATTTCTCGGGACACTGAAGCTTTCTTT	CAISGGISRDTEAFF
TRBV10-3	12	TRBJ1-3	TRBD1	.	TGTGCCACCTGGGACAGACGAAACACCATATATTTT	CATWDRRNTIYF
TRBV30	14	TRBJ1-3	.	.	TGTGCCTGGTACCCAGGGCCCCCTGGAAACACCATATATTTT	CAWYPGPPGNTIYF
TRBV6-5	16	TRBJ2-3	.	.	TGTGCCAGCAGTTACCCCACTACCCGGGGAACAGATACGCAGTATTTT	CASSYPTTRGTDTQYF
TRBV3-1/TRBV3-2	14	TRBJ2-7	.	.	TGTGCCAGCAGCGCCCGGGACCGGTTCTACGAGCAGTACTTC	CASSARDRFYEQYF
TRBV7-3	15	TRBJ2-2	.	.	TGTGCCAGCAGCCCAGCCTTCCTTAACACCGGGGAGCTGTTTTTT	CASSPAFLNTGELFF
TRBV28	14	TRBJ1-5	.	.	TGTGCCAGCACTGTGGGGAGGCTCAATCAGCCCCAGCATTTT	CASTVGRLNQPQHF
TRBV2	17	TRBJ2-1	.	.	TGTGCCAGCAGTGGAGGCTCTAGGGGAAGCTCCTACAATGAGCAGTTCTTC	CASSGGSRGSSYNEQFF
TRBV13	14	TRBJ2-7	TRBD2	once	TGTGCCAGCAGCTCCGCTAGCGGGGGCTACGAGCAGTACTTC	CASSSASGGYEQYF
TRBV7-3	17	TRBJ1-2	TRBD1	.	TGTGCCAGCAGCCCCCACACAGGGGGCGCTTTCCAGGATGGCTACACCTTC	CASSPHTGGAFQDGYTF
TRBV7-2	13	TRBJ2-4	.	.	TGTGCCAGCAGCTCGGGGGCCAAAAACATTCAGTACTTC	CASSSGAKNIQYF
TRBV7-6	18	TRBJ2-4	.	once	TGTGCCAGCAGCTTAGAGCCAGGGGAGGATAGGGCCAAAAACATTCAGTACTTC	CASSLEPGEDRAKNIQYF
TRBV19	15	TRBJ1-6	.	few	TGTGCCAGTAATCTCAGGGAGGGGGGGAATTCACCCCTCCACTTT	CASNLREGGNSPLHF
TRBV13	14	TRBJ2-3	.	.	TGTGCCAGCAGCCTGACAGATACCACAGATACGCAGTATTTT	CASSLTDTTDTQYF
TRBV7-6	16	TRBJ2-1	TRBD2	.	TGTGCCAGCAGCTTAGGGCCGGGCGGGAGTACGGTTGAGCAGTTCTTC	CASSLGPGGSTVEQFF
TRBV7-8	14	TRBJ1-1	.	.	TGTGCCAGCAGCTTACAGGGATTGATCACTGAAGCTTTCTTT	CASSLQGLITEAFF
TRBV3-1/TRBV3-2	18	TRBJ2-6	TRBD1	.	TGTGCCAGCAGCCAAACAGGGACAGGGGAGACCGGGGCCAACGTCCTGACTTTC	CASSQTGTGETGANVLTF
TRBV6-5	16	TRBJ1-4	.	.	TGTGCCAGCAGTTACTCAACAGGACCGGGTAATGAAAAACTGTTTTTT	CASSYSTGPGNEKLFF
TRBV4-1	14	TRBJ1-2	.	few	TGCGCCAGCAGCCAAGACGCGCGAGGCTATGGCTACACCTTC	CASSQDARGYGYTF
TRBV19	14	TRBJ1-4	.	.	TGTGCCAGTAGTGCACTTCACAGGGAAGAAAAACTGTTTTTT	CASSALHREEKLFF
TRBV3-1/TRBV3-2	12	TRBJ2-1	.	.	TGTGCCAGCAGCCAACCGAACAATGAGCAGTTCTTC	CASSQPNNEQFF
TRBV19	14	TRBJ1-3	.	.	TGTGCCAGTACGGTCAGGGAGCCTGGAAACACCATATATTTT	CASTVREPGNTIYF
TRBV2	14	TRBJ2-1	.	.	TGTGCCAGCAGTGTGGCGGTTATCACCAATGAGCAGTTCTTC	CASSVAVITNEQFF
TRBV5-1	15	TRBJ1-2	.	.	TGCGCCAGCAGCTTGGATTTGAAAGGGCTACTAGGCTACACCTTC	CASSLDLKGLLGYTF
TRBV30	13	TRBJ2-5	.	.	TGTGCCGGGGAGGGGGCGGGGCAAGAGACCCAGTACTTC	CAGEGAGQETQYF
TRBV2	15	TRBJ2-5	.	once	TGTGCCAGCAGTGTAGATAGCAGGGGAGGGGAGACCCAGTACTTC	CASSVDSRGGETQYF
TRBV5-1	12	TRBJ2-5	.	.	TGCGCCAGCAGCGCCCCCCAAGAGACCCAGTACTTC	CASSAPQETQYF
TRBV5-1	14	TRBJ2-1	.	.	TGCGCCAGCAGCCTGTTCGGACAGAACAATGAGCAGTTCTTC	CASSLFGQNNEQFF